The sequence of this T cell receptor (beta chain) was determined in a study of CD8+ T cells in alopecia areata. This CDR3 comprises 17 residues. Germline CDR1 reads SGHRS; CDR2 reads YFSETQ. With V trimmed by 4 bases and J by 0 bases, 13 bases remained unmatched. Treatment: oral pan-JAK inhibitor, 5-10 mg twice daily. Following RNA extraction, reverse transcription yielded cDNA that acted as the sequencing template. Here immunoSEQ multiplex PCR was the method, and the copy in TCRdb shows in-frame clones only, minus some. The table records 200,000 to 250,000 clones, around two fifths of them present only once.

The receptor was derived from a human donor with alopecia areata. The chain employs TRBV5-1 and TRBJ2-7; 7 positions agree with TRBD1. Material: CD4+ T cells sorted from blood, obtained at week 34, from a patient treated with tofacitinib. The CDR3, as DNA: TGCGCCAGCAGCCAATGGACAGGCCGAACGGACTCCTACGAGCAGTACTTC. The encoded protein is CASSQWTGRTDSYEQYF.